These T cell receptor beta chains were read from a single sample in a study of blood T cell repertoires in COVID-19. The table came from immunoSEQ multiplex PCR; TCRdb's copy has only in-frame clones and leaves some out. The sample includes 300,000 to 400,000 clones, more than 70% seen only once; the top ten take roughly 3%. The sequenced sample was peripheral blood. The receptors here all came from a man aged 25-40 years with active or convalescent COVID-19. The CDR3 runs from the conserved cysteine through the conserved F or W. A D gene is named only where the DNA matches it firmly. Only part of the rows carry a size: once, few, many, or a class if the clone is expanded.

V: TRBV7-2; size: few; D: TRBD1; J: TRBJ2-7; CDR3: CASSLAPGQAHEQYF; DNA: TGTGCCAGCAGCTTAGCACCCGGACAGGCCCACGAGCAGTACTTC
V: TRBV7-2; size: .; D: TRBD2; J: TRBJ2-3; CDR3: CASSLGPKLAGGEDF; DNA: TGTGCCAGCAGCTTAGGACCGAAACTAGCGGGAGGGGAGGATTTT
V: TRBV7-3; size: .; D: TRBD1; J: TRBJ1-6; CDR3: CASSLLGQGNSPLHF; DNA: TGTGCCAGCAGCCTCCTCGGACAGGGGAATTCACCCCTCCACTTT
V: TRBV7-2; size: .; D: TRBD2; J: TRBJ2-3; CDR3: CASSLVNYGRLAGGDTQYF; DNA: TGTGCCAGCAGCTTAGTTAATTATGGTCGACTAGCGGGGGGAGATACGCAGTATTTT
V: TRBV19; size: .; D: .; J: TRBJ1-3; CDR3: CASSLSSGNTIYF; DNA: TGTGCCAGTAGTCTAAGCTCTGGAAACACCATATATTTT
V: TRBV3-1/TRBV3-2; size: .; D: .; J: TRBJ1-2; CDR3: CASIKHGYTF; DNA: TGTGCCAGCATCAAGCATGGCTACACCTTC
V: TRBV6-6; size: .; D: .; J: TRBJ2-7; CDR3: CASTEPTATYEQYF; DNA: TGTGCCAGCACCGAGCCGACAGCCACCTACGAGCAGTACTTC
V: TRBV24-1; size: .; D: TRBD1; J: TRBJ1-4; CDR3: CATSDGQGVEKLFF; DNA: TGTGCCACCAGTGATGGACAGGGGGTTGAAAAACTGTTTTTT
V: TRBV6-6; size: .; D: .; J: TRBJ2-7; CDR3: CASSYSTPYEQYF; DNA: TGTGCCAGCAGTTACTCGACACCTTACGAGCAGTACTTC
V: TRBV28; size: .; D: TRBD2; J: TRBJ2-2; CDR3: CASSTSGSPGELFF; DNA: TGTGCCAGCAGTACTAGCGGGAGCCCCGGGGAGCTGTTTTTT
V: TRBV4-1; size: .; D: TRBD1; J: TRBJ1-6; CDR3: CASSQKSGDRGHNSPLHF; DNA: TGCGCCAGCAGCCAAAAGTCGGGGGACAGGGGGCATAATTCACCCCTCCACTTT
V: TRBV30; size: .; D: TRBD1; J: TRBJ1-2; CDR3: CAWSVGTGGGYTF; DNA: TGTGCCTGGAGTGTAGGGACAGGGGGTGGCTACACCTTC
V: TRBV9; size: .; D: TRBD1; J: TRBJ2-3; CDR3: CASSARSDRGADTQYF; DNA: TGTGCCAGCAGCGCCCGGTCGGACAGGGGCGCAGATACGCAGTATTTT
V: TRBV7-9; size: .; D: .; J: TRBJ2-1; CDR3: CASSPPLGVHLLGEQFF; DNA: TGTGCCAGCAGCCCCCCTTTGGGAGTCCACTTATTAGGTGAGCAGTTCTTC
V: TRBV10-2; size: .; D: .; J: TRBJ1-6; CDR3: CASMNPWGASSYNSPLHF; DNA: TGCGCCAGCATGAACCCCTGGGGAGCTAGCTCCTATAATTCACCCCTCCACTTT
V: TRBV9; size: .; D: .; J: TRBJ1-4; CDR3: CASSPHGGGFISNEKLFF; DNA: TGTGCCAGCAGCCCCCACGGGGGGGGCTTTATTTCTAATGAAAAACTGTTTTTT
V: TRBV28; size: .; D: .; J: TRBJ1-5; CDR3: CASRSVRQGNQPQHF; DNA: TGTGCCAGCAGATCAGTAAGACAGGGCAATCAGCCCCAGCATTTT
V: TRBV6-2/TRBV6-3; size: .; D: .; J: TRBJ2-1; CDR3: CASSFDLEGEQFF; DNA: TGTGCCAGCAGTTTTGACCTCGAGGGTGAGCAGTTCTTC
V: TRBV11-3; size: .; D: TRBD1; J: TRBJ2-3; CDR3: CASRPKGARTDTQYF; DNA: TGTGCCAGCAGACCAAAGGGGGCGAGGACAGATACGCAGTATTTT
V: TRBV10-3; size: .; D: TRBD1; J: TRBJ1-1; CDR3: CAISQSLQGSTEAFF; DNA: TGTGCCATCAGCCAGTCGTTACAGGGGTCCACTGAAGCTTTCTTT
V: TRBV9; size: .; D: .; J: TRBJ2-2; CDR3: CASSPRQTTNTGELFF; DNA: TGTGCCAGCAGCCCACGACAGACAACGAACACCGGGGAGCTGTTTTTT
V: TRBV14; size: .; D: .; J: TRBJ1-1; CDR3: CASSQDRAGWTEAFF; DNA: TGTGCCAGCAGCCAAGATCGGGCAGGGTGGACTGAAGCTTTCTTT
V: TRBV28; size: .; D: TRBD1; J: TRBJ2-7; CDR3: CASRGPGGWYEQYF; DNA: TGTGCCAGCAGGGGGCCAGGGGGCTGGTACGAGCAGTACTTC
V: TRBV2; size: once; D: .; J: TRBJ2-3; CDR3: CASSERRRGADTQYF; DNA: TGTGCCAGCAGTGAAAGGCGTAGGGGTGCAGATACGCAGTATTTT
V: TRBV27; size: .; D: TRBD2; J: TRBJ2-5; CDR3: CASSSLAGDGTQYF; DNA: TGTGCCAGCAGCTCTCTAGCGGGAGACGGGACCCAGTACTTC
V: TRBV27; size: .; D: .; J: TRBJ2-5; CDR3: CASSHGLLQETQYF; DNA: TGTGCCAGCAGTCATGGACTACTTCAAGAGACCCAGTACTTC
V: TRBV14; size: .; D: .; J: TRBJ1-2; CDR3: CASSPRGRGHGYTF; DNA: TGTGCCAGCAGCCCCCGTGGCAGGGGACATGGCTACACCTTC
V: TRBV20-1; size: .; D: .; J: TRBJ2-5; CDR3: CSAPGDETQYF; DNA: TGCAGTGCTCCAGGGGATGAGACCCAGTACTTC
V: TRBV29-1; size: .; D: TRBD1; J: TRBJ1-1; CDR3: CSVAPTGGYTEAFF; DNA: TGCAGCGTCGCTCCGACAGGGGGATACACTGAAGCTTTCTTT
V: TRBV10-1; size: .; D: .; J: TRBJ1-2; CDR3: CASSEKQDYGYTF; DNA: TGCGCCAGCAGTGAGAAACAGGACTATGGCTACACCTTC
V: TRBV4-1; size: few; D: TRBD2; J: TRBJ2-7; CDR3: CASSPTGRGSYEQYF; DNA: TGCGCCAGCAGCCCCACCGGGAGGGGGAGTTACGAGCAGTACTTC
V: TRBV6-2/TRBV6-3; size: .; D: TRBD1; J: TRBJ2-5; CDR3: CASSYTGQQETQYF; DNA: TGTGCCAGCAGTTACACGGGACAGCAAGAGACCCAGTACTTC
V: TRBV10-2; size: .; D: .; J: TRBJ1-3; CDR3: CASKGGQTGNTIYF; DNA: TGCGCCTCCAAGGGGGGGCAGACCGGAAACACCATATATTTT
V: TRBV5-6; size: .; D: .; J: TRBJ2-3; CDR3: CASSLVAVSTDTQYF; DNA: TGTGCCAGCAGCTTGGTCGCAGTGAGCACAGATACGCAGTATTTT
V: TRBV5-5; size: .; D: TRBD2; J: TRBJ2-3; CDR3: CASSLYGGGAADTQYF; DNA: TGTGCCAGCAGCTTATACGGCGGGGGGGCCGCAGATACGCAGTATTTT
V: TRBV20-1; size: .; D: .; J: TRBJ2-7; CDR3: CSARLGGEQYF; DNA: TGCAGTGCTCGCTTAGGAGGGGAGCAGTACTTC
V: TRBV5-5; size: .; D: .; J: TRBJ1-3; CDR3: CASSSLRTGNTIYF; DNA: TGTGCCAGCAGTTCTTTGAGGACAGGAAACACCATATATTTT
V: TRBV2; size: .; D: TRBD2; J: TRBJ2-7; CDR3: CASSSSGRYEQYF; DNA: TGTGCCAGCAGCTCTAGCGGGCGTTACGAGCAGTACTTC
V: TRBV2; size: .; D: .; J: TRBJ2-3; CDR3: CASSEVMGVSTDTQYF; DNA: TGTGCCAGCAGTGAAGTGATGGGCGTAAGCACAGATACGCAGTATTTT
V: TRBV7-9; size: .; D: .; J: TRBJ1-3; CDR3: CASSLGPGNTIYF; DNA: TGTGCCAGCAGCTTAGGGCCTGGAAACACCATATATTTT
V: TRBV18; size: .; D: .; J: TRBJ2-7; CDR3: CASSPFAGSYEQYF; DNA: TGTGCCAGCTCTCCATTCGCCGGCTCCTACGAGCAGTACTTC
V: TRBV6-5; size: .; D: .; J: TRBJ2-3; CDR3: CASKASSTDTQYF; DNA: TGTGCCAGCAAAGCCTCTAGCACAGATACGCAGTATTTT
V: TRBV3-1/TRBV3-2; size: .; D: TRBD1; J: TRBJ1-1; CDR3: CASSTQGATEAFF; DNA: TGTGCCAGCAGCACGCAGGGGGCCACTGAAGCTTTCTTT
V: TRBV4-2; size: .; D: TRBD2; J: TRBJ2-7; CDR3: CASSQSRRGGAYEQYF; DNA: TGTGCCAGCAGCCAATCAAGGCGGGGGGGCGCCTACGAGCAGTACTTC
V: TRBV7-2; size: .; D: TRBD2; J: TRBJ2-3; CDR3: CASSGLAGRTDTQYF; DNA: TGTGCCAGCAGCGGACTAGCGGGGCGCACAGATACGCAGTATTTT
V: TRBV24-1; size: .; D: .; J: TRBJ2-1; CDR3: CATQNRGYNEQFF; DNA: TGTGCCACTCAAAACCGGGGTTACAATGAGCAGTTCTTC
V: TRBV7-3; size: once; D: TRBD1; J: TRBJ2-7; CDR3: CASSRTGVDEQYF; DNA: TGTGCCAGCAGCCGGACAGGGGTAGACGAGCAGTACTTC
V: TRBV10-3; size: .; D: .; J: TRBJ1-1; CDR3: CATRAEGTEAFF; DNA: TGTGCCACCAGGGCGGAGGGTACTGAAGCTTTCTTT
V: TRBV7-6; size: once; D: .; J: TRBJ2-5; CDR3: CASSQLETQYF; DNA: TGTGCCAGCAGCCAGTTAGAGACCCAGTACTTC